The 22 T cell receptor beta chains given below trace back to one sample, sequenced in a study of beta chain features in type 1 diabetes. Expressed TCRB transcripts were sequenced because the isolated RNA had all been reverse transcribed beforehand. Sequenced by immunoSEQ multiplex PCR; TCRdb stores in-frame clones only, minus some. The sample lists 150,000 to 190,000 clones; about 8.5% were seen once. Sequencing used central memory CD4+ T cells from blood. These receptors came from a man between 18 and 35 years old in good health.

This clone has more than one count but fewer than ten. The chain joins TRBV18 to TRBJ1-1; D may be TRBD1 (5 bases). In germline, CDR1 is KGHSH, CDR2 LQKENI. This CDR3 contains 14 residues. V was pared by 5 bases and J by 0 bases, with 10 bases between. For the CDR3, the DNA is TGTGCCAGCTCAGACGGACAATTGAACACTGAAGCTTTCTTT. Its protein is CASSDGQLNTEAFF.

This clone was seen only once. The chain employs TRBV28 and TRBJ2-2, with a possible D match to TRBD1 (6 bases). The CDR3 extends over 15 amino acids. CDR1 is MDHEN, CDR2 SYDVKM, per germline. The V gene lost 10 bases and the J gene lost 0 bases, with 15 bases spanning the gap. The CDR3 DNA follows: TGTGCCACCAGGGGAGACAGGCCGAACACCGGGGAGCTGTTTTTT. This encodes CATRGDRPNTGELFF.

This clone showed up just a few times. The junction shows a germline mismatch at one end, possibly a read error. The chain uses TRBV4-3 and TRBJ2-1, with TRBD2 matching over 7 bases. CDR1 is LGHNA and CDR2 is YSLEER in the germline V gene. The CDR3 length is 13 residues. CDR3 DNA: TGCGCCAGCAGCCAAGATACGAGGGAGGGCGGTGTCTTC. Translated: CASSQDTREGGVF.

The gene calls are TRBV18 and TRBJ1-1, with 9 bases lining up with TRBD1. The CDR3 runs to 17 residues. Looked up from germline, CDR1 is KGHSH and CDR2 is LQKENI. V dropped 2 bases and J dropped 2; count of bases not matched to a gene: 9. This chain's CDR3 is CASSPFPGQGPNTEAFF. The DNA of the CDR3 is TGTGCCAGCTCACCATTTCCGGGACAGGGACCCAACACTGAAGCTTTCTTT.

This clone has only a few counts. The chain couples TRBV7-9 to TRBJ1-3; 9 bases map to TRBD1. V shed 5 bases, J shed 0 bases, and the junction held 5 bases outside the gene matches. Germline V gene sequence: CDR1 SEHNR, CDR2 FQNEAQ (reference sequence). CDR3 length: 16 residues. In nucleotides, the CDR3 is TGTGCCAGCAGCCGGGGACAGGGAAGCTCTGGAAACACCATATATTTT. Translation: CASSRGQGSSGNTIYF.

Many counts were recorded for this clone. The chain couples TRBV5-1 to TRBJ2-2; TRBD1 aligns across 9 bases. Trimming cost V 3 bases and J 3 bases; bases outside gene matches: 3. Per germline, CDR1 SGHRS and CDR2 YFSETQ. This CDR3 is built from 15 residues. In DNA form, the CDR3 reads TGCGCCAGCAGCTGGCGGACAGGGGACACCGGGGAGCTGTTTTTT. Its translation is CASSWRTGDTGELFF.

This chain links TRBV18 with TRBJ1-5; D perhaps matches TRBD1 (5 bases). Germline lookup yields CDR1 KGHSH and CDR2 LQKENI. This CDR3 is 13 amino acids long. Trimming cost V 10 bases and J 3 bases, with 13 bases left between them. The CDR3 region has the DNA TGTGCCACCCAGGGTGATCTCAATCAGCCCCAGCATTTT. This translates into CATQGDLNQPQHF.

This clone came up a few times. This chain connects TRBV7-2 to TRBJ2-7; TRBD2 agrees at 12 bases. The germline gives CDR1 SGHTA, CDR2 FQGNSA. Trimming cost V 5 bases and J 3 bases; bases outside gene matches: 5. This CDR3 has 15 residues. The CDR3 sequence is CASSPGTSGYYEQYF. The CDR3, as DNA: TGTGCCAGCAGCCCCGGGACTAGCGGGTACTACGAGCAGTACTTC.

In its sample, this clone was seen many times. This chain links TRBV29-1 with TRBJ2-6; D may be TRBD2 (5 bases). The CDR3 contains 15 residues. Per germline, CDR1 SQVTM and CDR2 ANQGSEA. CDR3 sequence (DNA): TGCACCCGGAGCGGCGGAGTCTCTGGGGCCAACGTCCTGACTTTC. It specifies CTRSGGVSGANVLTF.

The chain recombines TRBV13 with TRBJ2-5; 9 nucleotides line up with TRBD2. CDR1 and CDR2 from the germline V gene are PRHDT and FYEKMQ (reference sequence). Unmatched junction bases numbered 4, after V lost 4 bases and J lost 4 bases. The CDR3 length is 14 residues. The CDR3 coding sequence is TGTGCCAGCAGCTCTTTACTAGCGGGAGAGACCCAGTACTTC. The encoded protein is CASSSLLAGETQYF.

This clone was detected a few times. The chain recombines TRBV7-8 with TRBJ1-5; no reliable D call. V was clipped by 1 base and J by 5 bases, with 12 bases between them. Germline values: CDR1 SGHVS, CDR2 FQNEAQ. This CDR3 has 15 residues. The DNA for the CDR3 is TGTGCCAGCAGCTTAGGGGGAGGCGCTTATCAGCCCCAGCATTTT. Translated, it gives CASSLGGGAYQPQHF.

This clone appeared a few times. The J gene is TRBJ1-2, the V gene TRBV6-5; D remains ambiguous. Germline assignment: CDR1 MNHEY and CDR2 SVGAGI. Between the trimmed V and J ends, which lost 0 bases and 8 bases, there was a span of 16 bases. The CDR3 covers 15 residues. DNA of the CDR3: TGTGCCAGCAGTTACTCAGCCCCGGCGGGTGGAGGCTACACCTTC. Amino acids: CASSYSAPAGGGYTF.

The CDR3 sequence is CASSLGGSNSPLHF. The CDR3 DNA follows: TGTGCCAGCAGCTTAGGGGGCTCTAATTCACCCCTCCACTTT. V and J are TRBV7-6 and TRBJ1-6; TRBD1 is a possible D gene (5 bases). V lost 1 base and J lost 6, with 7 bases in between. Per germline, CDR1 SGHVS and CDR2 FNYEAQ. The CDR3 is 14 amino acids. Together with reference TRBV7-6 and TRBJ1-6, the CDR3 gives the full variable domain: GAGVSQSPRYKVTKRGQDVALRCDPISGHVSLYWYRQALGQGPEFLTYFNYEAQQDKSGLPNDRFSAERPEGSISTLTIQRTEQRDSAMYRCASSLGGSNSPLHFGNGTRLTVT.

Ten or more counts support this clone. The J gene is TRBJ2-1, the V gene TRBV28, with a possible D match to TRBD1 (6 bases). Germline assignment: CDR1 MDHEN and CDR2 SYDVKM. This CDR3 has 16 residues. With 5 bases removed from V and 10 bases from J, the gap between germline ends came to 24 bases. CDR3 nucleotide sequence: TGTGCCAGCAGTCTCGTGATGGGGGCCCCCGGCACGGAGCAGTTCTTC. Its protein is CASSLVMGAPGTEQFF.

Here the CDR3 DNA reads TGTGCCAGCAGCTTAGGGCACGCCCTAGGAAACATTCAGTACTTC. This gives the protein CASSLGHALGNIQYF. The chain is built from TRBV7-8 and TRBJ2-4, with D unresolved. V was cut by 1 base and J by 6 bases, with 13 bases left in between. CDR3 length: 15 amino acids. Germline V gene data show CDR1 as SGHVS and CDR2 as FQNEAQ.

This clone showed up many times. The chain employs TRBV19 and TRBJ2-7, with D perhaps matching TRBD1 (6 bases). V was trimmed by 5 bases and J by 4 bases, leaving 9 bases between them. Per the germline V gene, CDR1 is LNHDA and CDR2 is SQIVND (reference sequence). The CDR3 is made up of 12 amino acids. The CDR3 bases are TGTGCCAGTAGTCGGACAGAGTACGAGCAGTACTTC. Translation gives CASSRTEYEQYF.

The chain joins TRBV4-3 to TRBJ1-2; a possible D gene is TRBD1 (6 bases). The V end was cut by 0 bases, the J end by 7 bases, with 12 bases between. Germline CDR1 and CDR2: LGHNA and YSLEER. The CDR3 spans 14 residues. Here the CDR3 DNA reads TGCGCCAGCAGCCAAGAAGGACAGAGAGGTGGCTACACCTTC. Translated, it gives CASSQEGQRGGYTF.

This clone was seen a handful of times. The chain couples TRBV28 to TRBJ2-7; weak D call: TRBD1 (6 bases). Germline V gene sequence: CDR1 MDHEN, CDR2 SYDVKM. V dropped 7 bases and J dropped 7 bases, with 17 bases sitting between them. CDR3 size: 13 residues. CDR3 sequence: CASTGTGPGEQYF. CDR3 in DNA: TGTGCCAGCACGGGCACAGGGCCCGGAGAGCAGTACTTC.

This rearrangement joins TRBV5-6 to TRBJ2-7; a weak D match, TRBD2 (5 bases). Trimming stripped 4 bases from V and 0 bases from J, with 11 bases between. Germline V gene lookup returns CDR1 SGHDT and CDR2 YYEEEE. The CDR3 has 14 amino acids. The CDR3 coding sequence is TGTGCCAGCAGCCCTAGGAGGTTCTCCTACGAGCAGTACTTC. It codes for CASSPRRFSYEQYF.

The gene calls are TRBV10-3 and TRBJ2-3; 7 bases match TRBD1. CDR1 is ENHRY, CDR2 SYGVKD, per germline. V shed 11 bases and J 1 base; nucleotides not matched to a gene: 9. The CDR3 extends over 14 amino acids. The CDR3 nucleotides are TGTGCCTCAAGAGGGGGCGCGGGCACAGATACGCAGTATTTT. This translates into CASRGGAGTDTQYF.

This clone was seen more than once but under ten times. V is TRBV5-6 and J is TRBJ2-5; possible D gene TRBD1, 5 bases. Trimming left V 4 bases short and J 2 bases short, with 15 bases between. Germline CDR1 SGHDT, CDR2 YYEEEE. The CDR3 extends over 15 amino acids. CDR3: CASSRTGLLQETQYF. In DNA form, the CDR3 reads TGTGCCAGCAGCCGAACAGGTCTACTTCAAGAGACCCAGTACTTC.

This clone has a handful of counts. The V call is TRBV28, the J call TRBJ1-4, with a possible D match to TRBD1 (6 bases). Trimming left V 3 bases short and J 5 bases short, with 10 bases between. The CDR3 is made up of 14 amino acids. CDR1 and CDR2 from the germline V gene are MDHEN and SYDVKM. The CDR3, as DNA: TGTGCCAGCAGTTTGGGGGGGCAAAATGAAAAACTGTTTTTT. Translation gives CASSLGGQNEKLFF. Full variable domain (rest looked up from reference TRBV28 and TRBJ1-4): DVKVTQSSRYLVKRTGEKVFLECVQDMDHENMFWYRQDPGLGLRLIYFSYDVKMKEKGDIPEGYSVSREKKERFSLILESASTNQTSMYLCASSLGGQNEKLFFGSGTQLSVL.